These T cell receptor beta chains were read from a single sample in a study of T-cell memory formation after mild COVID-19. TCRdb re-called the 5' RACE reads with MiXCR, one entry per CDR3 protein. The sample contains roughly 400,000 distinct CDR3 sequences, around a sixth of which appear only once. The sample taken for sequencing was PBMCs or a T cell subset sorted from them (not recorded which). The receptors here all came from a man younger than 30 who had mild COVID-19 (a few samples of this study predate the infection). Cell type and time point are not known. Each CDR3 is given with its conserved first and last residue. The D gene is left open where the match is weak. A row's size may be missing; if present it is once, few, many or a size class.

D,V,size,length,J,DNA,CDR3
NA,TRBV27,few,14,TRBJ1-1,TGTGCCAGCAGTTTGGGATCTTGGGGCACTGAAGCTTTCTTT,CASSLGSWGTEAFF
NA,TRBV12-3/TRBV12-4,NA,11,TRBJ1-1,TGTGCCAGCACTGCGGGGGCTGAAGCTTTCTTT,CASTAGAEAFF
TRBD1,TRBV7-9,NA,15,TRBJ1-4,TGTGCCAGCAGCAGGCGACAGGGTATGGATGAAAAACTGTTTTTT,CASSRRQGMDEKLFF
NA,TRBV20-1,few,14,TRBJ2-3,TGCAGTGCTAGAGAGGGGTTCGGCACAGATACGCAGTATTTT,CSAREGFGTDTQYF
NA,TRBV25-1,few,12,TRBJ2-3,TGTGCCAGCATGATTTCCGCAGATACGCAGTATTTT,CASMISADTQYF
TRBD2,TRBV29-1,few,15,TRBJ2-2,TGCAGCGTTGAAGGTAGCGGGGCTAACACCGGGGAGCTGTTTTTT,CSVEGSGANTGELFF
NA,TRBV29-1,few,11,TRBJ2-3,TGCAGCGCCACGAGGGCCGATACGCAGTATTTT,CSATRADTQYF
NA,TRBV7-9,NA,12,TRBJ2-7,TGTGCCAGCAGCTTGCCCGCGAGCGAGCAGTACTTC,CASSLPASEQYF
TRBD2,TRBV7-2,NA,15,TRBJ2-5,TGTGCCAGCAGCCCAGGCACAGCGGGGGCAGAGACCCAGTACTTC,CASSPGTAGAETQYF
TRBD1,TRBV2,NA,17,TRBJ2-6,TGTGCCAGCAGTACTTGGACAGGGGGGACTGGGGCCAACGTCCTGACTTTC,CASSTWTGGTGANVLTF
NA,TRBV18,NA,17,TRBJ1-5,TGTGCCAGCTCACTACGTCCCCAAGACTATAGCAATCAGCCCCAGCATTTT,CASSLRPQDYSNQPQHF
TRBD2,TRBV5-1,few,16,TRBJ2-4,TGCGCCAGCAGCCAGGGAGGGCCGCTAGCCAAAAACATTCAGTACTTC,CASSQGGPLAKNIQYF
TRBD1,TRBV10-3,NA,15,TRBJ1-2,TGTGCCATCAGTGAGTTGGGACAGGGGACCCATGGCTACACCTTC,CAISELGQGTHGYTF
NA,TRBV5-4,few,16,TRBJ1-4,TGTGCCAGCAGCGACCGACAGGCTGCAACTAATGAAAAACTGTTTTTT,CASSDRQAATNEKLFF
NA,TRBV5-1,few,13,TRBJ2-5,TGCGCCAGCAGCGCACAGGGTTCGGAGACCCAGTACTTC,CASSAQGSETQYF
NA,TRBV2,NA,12,TRBJ1-1,TGTGCCAGCAGTGTTGTAGACACTGAAGCTTTCTTT,CASSVVDTEAFF
NA,TRBV11-2,once,16,TRBJ2-5,TGTGCCAGCATATTGGGACCTGCGGCAACGGGAGAGACCCAGTACTTC,CASILGPAATGETQYF
TRBD2,TRBV5-1,NA,15,TRBJ2-5,TGCGCCAGCAGCTACGGGGGGGCAGGGCAAGAGACCCAGTACTTC,CASSYGGAGQETQYF
NA,TRBV2,few,13,TRBJ1-2,TGTGCCAGCAGTCGGGAGTTGCTCTACGGCTACACCTTC,CASSRELLYGYTF
NA,TRBV5-1,NA,13,TRBJ2-2,TGCGCCAGCAGCTTGGGGGAGCCCGGGGAGCTGTTTTTT,CASSLGEPGELFF
NA,TRBV3-1,few,18,TRBJ2-3,TGTGCCAGCAGCCGAAGGGGGGAAACTAGTCGCTTGGCAGATACGCAGTATTTT,CASSRRGETSRLADTQYF
NA,TRBV7-9,few,15,TRBJ2-3,TGTGCCAGCAGTTCAAGACAGGTCGGCACAGATACGCAGTATTTT,CASSSRQVGTDTQYF
NA,TRBV3-1,NA,21,TRBJ2-5,TGTGCCAGCAGCCTTGTGGAGCTGCCTTCCTCGTCAGGTCCATACCAAGAGACCCAGTACTTC,CASSLVELPSSSGPYQETQYF
NA,TRBV15,NA,16,TRBJ1-5,TGTGCCACCAGCAGAGATCGAGCCTATAGCAATCAGCCCCAGCATTTT,CATSRDRAYSNQPQHF
TRBD1,TRBV7-2,NA,14,TRBJ2-1,TGTGCCAGCAGCTTAGCTTACAGGGGGAATGAGCAGTTCTTC,CASSLAYRGNEQFF
NA,TRBV7-3,many,16,TRBJ2-1,TGTGCCAGCAGCTTCCTAGAAGGGTCCTCCTACAATGAGCAGTTCTTC,CASSFLEGSSYNEQFF
TRBD1,TRBV6-5,NA,13,TRBJ2-7,TGTGCCAGTGGACAGGGGGCGCCGCACGAGCAGTACTTC,CASGQGAPHEQYF
NA,TRBV7-2,many,16,TRBJ2-6,TGTGCCAGCAGCTTACAATACAGCTCTGGGGCCAACGTCCTGACTTTC,CASSLQYSSGANVLTF
NA,TRBV20-1,few,14,TRBJ2-1,TGCAGTGCCCCCGAAAGCGGGCAGTACAATGAGCAGTTCTTC,CSAPESGQYNEQFF
TRBD2,TRBV20-1,few,15,TRBJ2-1,TGCAGTGCTGGAAATCGGGGGGAAAACTACAATGAGCAGTTCTTC,CSAGNRGENYNEQFF
NA,TRBV7-9,NA,18,TRBJ1-6,TGTGCCAGCAGCTTATCCCTGGGGGCAACTGGAGTAGGTTCACCCCTCCACTTT,CASSLSLGATGVGSPLHF
TRBD2,TRBV7-6,few,15,TRBJ2-5,TGTGCCAGCAGCTTTGGCGGGGGGATAGCAGAGACCCAGTACTTC,CASSFGGGIAETQYF
TRBD2,TRBV4-1,NA,19,TRBJ2-3,TGCGCCAGCAGCCAAGGAAATGGCGGGGGAACAACGTTCGTTGATACGCAGTATTTT,CASSQGNGGGTTFVDTQYF
NA,TRBV5-5,NA,15,TRBJ2-4,TGTGCCAGCAGCCAGGAAGTCGGGACCAAAAACATTCAGTACTTC,CASSQEVGTKNIQYF
NA,TRBV3-1,few,14,TRBJ2-1,TGTGCCAGCAGCCAAGATCAAGGATACAATGAGCAGTTCTTC,CASSQDQGYNEQFF
NA,TRBV4-1,few,15,TRBJ1-1,TGCGCCAGCAGCCAAGAGAAAACTGGGGACACTGAAGCTTTCTTT,CASSQEKTGDTEAFF
NA,TRBV7-2,few,13,TRBJ2-1,TGTGCCAGCAGCTTAGCCAGGGCTAATGAGCAGTTCTTC,CASSLARANEQFF
TRBD2,TRBV12-3/TRBV12-4,few,15,TRBJ2-5,TGTGCCAGCAGTACCTCAGCGGGGGAGAGGGAGACCCAGTACTTC,CASSTSAGERETQYF
NA,TRBV7-3,NA,15,TRBJ1-6,TGTGCCAGCAGCTTAACTGGGGGGTCGGGTTCACCCCTCCACTTT,CASSLTGGSGSPLHF
NA,TRBV6-2/TRBV6-3,few,17,TRBJ2-3,TGTGCCAGCAGTTATGGGAGGTCCTCCGGGGGTTCAGATACGCAGTATTTT,CASSYGRSSGGSDTQYF
TRBD1,TRBV18,NA,14,TRBJ1-3,TGTGCCAGCTCACCGGACAGGGCTGGAAACACCATATATTTT,CASSPDRAGNTIYF
TRBD1,TRBV29-1,many,13,TRBJ2-2,TGCAGCGCCCGGGACAGGAATGATGGGGAGCTGTTTTTT,CSARDRNDGELFF